Listed below are T cell receptor beta chains from one sample, sequenced in a study of cytomegalovirus exposure and HLA in healthy donors. Only in-frame clones appear in the TCRdb table, and some are missing; sequencing was by immunoSEQ multiplex PCR. The sample has approximately 160,000 clones, 80% to 90% seen once. The sample consisted of PBMCs. All receptors come from a young woman in good health and CMV-seronegative. CDR3s include the opening cysteine and the closing phenylalanine or tryptophan. Each record gives: CDR3 protein, CDR3 DNA, CDR3 length, D gene, J gene, clone size, V gene. The D gene is left open where the match is weak. The size field is filled for only some rows; it gives once, few, many or a size class.

CDR3 protein: CAWSSPWGAGAAEQYF
CDR3 DNA: TGTGCCTGGAGTAGTCCCTGGGGAGCGGGGGCCGCCGAGCAGTACTTC
CDR3 length: 16
D gene: TRBD2
J gene: TRBJ2-7
clone size: .
V gene: TRBV30

CDR3 protein: CASSPNDPGATNEKLFF
CDR3 DNA: TGTGCCAGCTCACCAAATGATCCAGGGGCAACTAATGAAAAACTGTTTTTT
CDR3 length: 17
D gene: .
J gene: TRBJ1-4
clone size: once
V gene: TRBV18

CDR3 protein: CASTLPREGGQPQHF
CDR3 DNA: TGTGCCAGCACCCTGCCTCGGGAAGGGGGACAGCCCCAGCATTTT
CDR3 length: 15
D gene: .
J gene: TRBJ1-5
clone size: .
V gene: TRBV6-1

CDR3 protein: CASSPPGTGNYGYTF
CDR3 DNA: TGTGCCAGCAGTCCGCCCGGGACAGGGAACTATGGCTACACCTTC
CDR3 length: 15
D gene: TRBD1
J gene: TRBJ1-2
clone size: .
V gene: TRBV6-6

CDR3 protein: CASRPPLAQDYGYTF
CDR3 DNA: TGTGCCAGCAGGCCTCCGCTCGCGCAGGACTATGGCTACACCTTC
CDR3 length: 15
D gene: .
J gene: TRBJ1-2
clone size: .
V gene: TRBV5-4

CDR3 protein: CASSLQGVDEKLFF
CDR3 DNA: TGCGCCAGCAGCTTACAGGGGGTTGACGAAAAACTGTTTTTT
CDR3 length: 14
D gene: TRBD1
J gene: TRBJ1-4
clone size: .
V gene: TRBV5-1

CDR3 protein: CASSLQGYQPQHF
CDR3 DNA: TGTGCCAGCAGCCTACAGGGTTATCAGCCCCAGCATTTT
CDR3 length: 13
D gene: .
J gene: TRBJ1-5
clone size: .
V gene: TRBV9

CDR3 protein: CASSLGSPEDTQYF
CDR3 DNA: TGCGCCAGCAGCTTGGGGAGTCCGGAAGATACGCAGTATTTT
CDR3 length: 14
D gene: .
J gene: TRBJ2-3
clone size: .
V gene: TRBV5-1

CDR3 protein: CACSRGGKRSYNEQFF
CDR3 DNA: TGTGCCTGCAGTAGAGGGGGTAAACGCTCCTACAATGAGCAGTTCTTC
CDR3 length: 16
D gene: .
J gene: TRBJ2-1
clone size: few
V gene: TRBV30

CDR3 protein: CAWSGGVSPGGTNEKLFF
CDR3 DNA: TGTGCCTGGAGTGGAGGAGTCTCTCCAGGGGGGACTAATGAAAAACTGTTTTTT
CDR3 length: 18
D gene: TRBD1
J gene: TRBJ1-4
clone size: .
V gene: TRBV30

CDR3 protein: CASSYASGIQNEQFF
CDR3 DNA: TGTGCCAGCAGTTATGCTAGCGGGATTCAAAATGAGCAGTTCTTC
CDR3 length: 15
D gene: TRBD2
J gene: TRBJ2-1
clone size: .
V gene: TRBV6-5

CDR3 protein: CASSLQNSPEEPQHF
CDR3 DNA: TGCGCCAGCAGCTTGCAGAACAGTCCGGAGGAGCCCCAGCATTTT
CDR3 length: 15
D gene: .
J gene: TRBJ1-5
clone size: .
V gene: TRBV5-1

CDR3 protein: CASSPRGNTEAFF
CDR3 DNA: TGTGCCAGCAGCCCAAGGGGTAACACTGAAGCTTTCTTT
CDR3 length: 13
D gene: .
J gene: TRBJ1-1
clone size: .
V gene: TRBV6-4

CDR3 protein: CASNRDSYNEQFF
CDR3 DNA: TGTGCCAGCAACCGGGACTCCTACAATGAGCAGTTCTTC
CDR3 length: 13
D gene: .
J gene: TRBJ2-1
clone size: .
V gene: TRBV2

CDR3 protein: CASSLGVAHRDTEAFF
CDR3 DNA: TGTGCCAGCAGTTTAGGGGTCGCCCACAGGGACACTGAAGCTTTCTTT
CDR3 length: 16
D gene: .
J gene: TRBJ1-1
clone size: .
V gene: TRBV27

CDR3 protein: CASSQGLPDTPYEQYF
CDR3 DNA: TGTGCCAGCTCACAGGGACTACCGGACACTCCCTACGAGCAGTACTTC
CDR3 length: 16
D gene: TRBD2
J gene: TRBJ2-7
clone size: .
V gene: TRBV18

CDR3 protein: CASSLTVNYGYTF
CDR3 DNA: TGTGCCAGCAGCTTAACGGTCAACTATGGCTACACCTTC
CDR3 length: 13
D gene: .
J gene: TRBJ1-2
clone size: .
V gene: TRBV7-9

CDR3 protein: CASSLVAGSVADTQYF
CDR3 DNA: TGCGCCAGCAGCTTGGTTGCGGGGTCCGTCGCGGATACGCAGTATTTT
CDR3 length: 16
D gene: .
J gene: TRBJ2-3
clone size: .
V gene: TRBV5-1

CDR3 protein: CASSPLVIGQASSGANVLTF
CDR3 DNA: TGTGCCAGCTCACCACTTGTAATTGGACAGGCGAGCTCTGGGGCCAACGTCCTGACTTTC
CDR3 length: 20
D gene: TRBD1
J gene: TRBJ2-6
clone size: .
V gene: TRBV18

CDR3 protein: CSVEDRSNTEAFF
CDR3 DNA: TGCAGCGTTGAGGACAGGAGCAACACTGAAGCTTTCTTT
CDR3 length: 13
D gene: TRBD1
J gene: TRBJ1-1
clone size: .
V gene: TRBV29-1

CDR3 protein: CAISGGLLYEQYF
CDR3 DNA: TGTGCCATCAGTGGCGGCCTCCTCTACGAGCAGTACTTC
CDR3 length: 13
D gene: .
J gene: TRBJ2-7
clone size: .
V gene: TRBV10-3

CDR3 protein: CASSQSVSGRSYSNQPQHF
CDR3 DNA: TGCGCCAGCAGCCAAAGCGTGTCAGGGCGATCGTATAGCAATCAGCCCCAGCATTTT
CDR3 length: 19
D gene: .
J gene: TRBJ1-5
clone size: .
V gene: TRBV4-1

CDR3 protein: CSVGTVPYNEQFF
CDR3 DNA: TGCAGCGTCGGGACAGTCCCTTACAATGAGCAGTTCTTC
CDR3 length: 13
D gene: TRBD1
J gene: TRBJ2-1
clone size: .
V gene: TRBV29-1

CDR3 protein: CASSAGQKKSYNSPLHF
CDR3 DNA: TGTGCCAGCAGCGCGGGACAGAAAAAATCCTATAATTCACCCCTCCACTTT
CDR3 length: 17
D gene: TRBD1
J gene: TRBJ1-6
clone size: .
V gene: TRBV9

CDR3 protein: CASSLSASLRGEQYF
CDR3 DNA: TGTGCCAGCAGTTTATCGGCTAGCTTGAGAGGAGAGCAGTACTTC
CDR3 length: 15
D gene: .
J gene: TRBJ2-7
clone size: .
V gene: TRBV27

CDR3 protein: CASSFDRTTEAFF
CDR3 DNA: TGTGCCAGCAGTTTCGACAGGACCACTGAAGCTTTCTTT
CDR3 length: 13
D gene: .
J gene: TRBJ1-1
clone size: .
V gene: TRBV6-5

CDR3 protein: CAGELGQLSGNTIYF
CDR3 DNA: TGTGCCGGCGAGTTGGGACAGCTCTCTGGAAACACCATATATTTT
CDR3 length: 15
D gene: TRBD1
J gene: TRBJ1-3
clone size: once
V gene: TRBV2

CDR3 protein: CASSPGTSGGHRKSTDTQYF
CDR3 DNA: TGTGCCAGCAGTCCTGGGACTAGCGGGGGCCACCGAAAAAGCACAGATACGCAGTATTTT
CDR3 length: 20
D gene: TRBD2
J gene: TRBJ2-3
clone size: once
V gene: TRBV6-4

CDR3 protein: CASSQSYNEQFF
CDR3 DNA: TGTGCCAGCAGCCAGTCCTACAATGAGCAGTTCTTC
CDR3 length: 12
D gene: .
J gene: TRBJ2-1
clone size: .
V gene: TRBV7-2

CDR3 protein: CASGSTSGGSLNSYEQYF
CDR3 DNA: TGTGCCAGCGGCTCGACTAGCGGGGGGTCCCTAAACTCCTACGAGCAGTACTTC
CDR3 length: 18
D gene: TRBD2
J gene: TRBJ2-7
clone size: .
V gene: TRBV2

CDR3 protein: CASSPRTGGRFYEQYF
CDR3 DNA: TGTGCCAGCTCACCAAGGACAGGGGGCCGGTTCTACGAGCAGTACTTC
CDR3 length: 16
D gene: TRBD1
J gene: TRBJ2-7
clone size: .
V gene: TRBV18

CDR3 protein: CASSLVGGYGYTF
CDR3 DNA: TGTGCCAGCAGCTTGGTAGGGGGATATGGCTACACCTTC
CDR3 length: 13
D gene: .
J gene: TRBJ1-2
clone size: once
V gene: TRBV5-6

CDR3 protein: CASSASGGAYEQYF
CDR3 DNA: TGTGCCAGCAGCGCCTCGGGGGGGGCCTACGAGCAGTACTTC
CDR3 length: 14
D gene: TRBD2
J gene: TRBJ2-7
clone size: few
V gene: TRBV9

CDR3 protein: CASSPGGTEAFF
CDR3 DNA: TGCGCCAGCAGCCCAGGGGGCACTGAAGCTTTCTTT
CDR3 length: 12
D gene: TRBD1
J gene: TRBJ1-1
clone size: .
V gene: TRBV4-3

CDR3 protein: CASSLRATGTSNTEAFF
CDR3 DNA: TGTGCCAGCAGTCTTAGGGCGACCGGGACATCGAACACTGAAGCTTTCTTT
CDR3 length: 17
D gene: .
J gene: TRBJ1-1
clone size: .
V gene: TRBV7-9

CDR3 protein: CASSREGSNQPQHF
CDR3 DNA: TGTGCTAGTTCGAGGGAGGGTAGCAATCAGCCCCAGCATTTT
CDR3 length: 14
D gene: .
J gene: TRBJ1-5
clone size: .
V gene: TRBV12-5

CDR3 protein: CASSFKSGQGAGYTQYF
CDR3 DNA: TGTGCCAGCAGTTTCAAGTCTGGGCAGGGGGCTGGGTATACGCAGTATTTT
CDR3 length: 17
D gene: TRBD1
J gene: TRBJ2-3
clone size: .
V gene: TRBV27

CDR3 protein: CASTTYSTDTQYF
CDR3 DNA: TGCGCCAGCACCACATATAGCACAGATACGCAGTATTTT
CDR3 length: 13
D gene: .
J gene: TRBJ2-3
clone size: few
V gene: TRBV5-1

CDR3 protein: CASSSDGYTF
CDR3 DNA: TGTGCCTCCTCCTCGGATGGCTACACCTTC
CDR3 length: 10
D gene: .
J gene: TRBJ1-2
clone size: few
V gene: TRBV30

CDR3 protein: CASSRGRDSSPNYGYTF
CDR3 DNA: TGCGCCAGCTCCCGCGGCCGGGACAGCTCACCGAACTATGGCTACACCTTC
CDR3 length: 17
D gene: TRBD1
J gene: TRBJ1-2
clone size: .
V gene: TRBV5-1

CDR3 protein: CASSLDLGELFF
CDR3 DNA: TGTGCCAGCAGCTTAGATCTCGGGGAGCTGTTTTTT
CDR3 length: 12
D gene: .
J gene: TRBJ2-2
clone size: .
V gene: TRBV7-9

CDR3 protein: CASSSPGGEPLHF
CDR3 DNA: TGTGCCAGCAGCTCACCAGGGGGCGAACCCCTCCACTTT
CDR3 length: 13
D gene: TRBD1
J gene: TRBJ1-6
clone size: .
V gene: TRBV7-9

CDR3 protein: CASSAGDPGNTIYF
CDR3 DNA: TGTGCCAGCAGCGCAGGGGACCCTGGAAACACCATATATTTT
CDR3 length: 14
D gene: .
J gene: TRBJ1-3
clone size: .
V gene: TRBV7-9

CDR3 protein: CAIRRTGDGQPQHF
CDR3 DNA: TGTGCCATCAGACGGACAGGGGATGGTCAGCCCCAGCATTTT
CDR3 length: 14
D gene: TRBD1
J gene: TRBJ1-5
clone size: .
V gene: TRBV10-3

CDR3 protein: CASSQVPGNTEAFF
CDR3 DNA: TGCGCCAGCAGCCAAGTCCCAGGTAACACTGAAGCTTTCTTT
CDR3 length: 14
D gene: .
J gene: TRBJ1-1
clone size: .
V gene: TRBV4-1

CDR3 protein: CASSVASVQGGEQYF
CDR3 DNA: TGTGCCAGCAGCGTAGCTTCGGTACAGGGGGGAGAGCAGTACTTC
CDR3 length: 15
D gene: TRBD1
J gene: TRBJ2-7
clone size: .
V gene: TRBV9

CDR3 protein: CASSSRQGGDIQYF
CDR3 DNA: TGTGCCAGCAGCTCCCGACAGGGGGGGGACATTCAGTACTTC
CDR3 length: 14
D gene: TRBD1
J gene: TRBJ2-4
clone size: few
V gene: TRBV9

CDR3 protein: CASGWEQPQHF
CDR3 DNA: TGTGCTAGTGGTTGGGAGCAGCCCCAGCATTTT
CDR3 length: 11
D gene: .
J gene: TRBJ1-5
clone size: .
V gene: TRBV12-5

CDR3 protein: CASSVASGEADTQYF
CDR3 DNA: TGTGCCAGCAGTGTAGCGAGCGGGGAGGCAGATACGCAGTATTTT
CDR3 length: 15
D gene: TRBD2
J gene: TRBJ2-3
clone size: .
V gene: TRBV6-4

CDR3 protein: CASSSPRRGVAFF
CDR3 DNA: TGTGCCAGCAGTTCACCCCGTCGGGGAGTGGCTTTCTTT
CDR3 length: 13
D gene: .
J gene: TRBJ1-1
clone size: .
V gene: TRBV27

CDR3 protein: CASSLEDSKETQYF
CDR3 DNA: TGTGCCAGCAGCTTAGAGGACAGCAAAGAGACCCAGTACTTC
CDR3 length: 14
D gene: .
J gene: TRBJ2-5
clone size: .
V gene: TRBV7-9

CDR3 protein: CASSRTEAEAFF
CDR3 DNA: TGTGCCAGCAGCCGGACGGAGGCTGAAGCTTTCTTT
CDR3 length: 12
D gene: .
J gene: TRBJ1-1
clone size: .
V gene: TRBV5-4

CDR3 protein: CASSYKGQTEAFF
CDR3 DNA: TGTGCCAGCAGTTACAAGGGACAGACCGAAGCTTTCTTT
CDR3 length: 13
D gene: TRBD1
J gene: TRBJ1-1
clone size: .
V gene: TRBV6-5